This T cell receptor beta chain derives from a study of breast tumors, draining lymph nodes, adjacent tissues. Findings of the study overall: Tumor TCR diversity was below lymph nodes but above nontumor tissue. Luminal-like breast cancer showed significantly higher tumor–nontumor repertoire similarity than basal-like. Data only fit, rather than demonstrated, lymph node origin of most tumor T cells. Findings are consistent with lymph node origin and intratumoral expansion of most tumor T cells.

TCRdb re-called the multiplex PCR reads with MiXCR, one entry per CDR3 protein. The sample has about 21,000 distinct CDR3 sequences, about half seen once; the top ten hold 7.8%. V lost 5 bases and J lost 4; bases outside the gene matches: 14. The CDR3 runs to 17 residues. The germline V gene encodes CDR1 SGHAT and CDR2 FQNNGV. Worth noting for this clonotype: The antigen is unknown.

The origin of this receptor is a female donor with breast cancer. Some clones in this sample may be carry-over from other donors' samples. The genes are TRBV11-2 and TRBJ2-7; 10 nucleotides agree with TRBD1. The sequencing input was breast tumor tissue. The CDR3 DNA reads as TGTGCCAGCAGCCTCCACTGGGAGGGACAGGGGAAATACGAGCAGTACTTC. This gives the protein CASSLHWEGQGKYEQYF.